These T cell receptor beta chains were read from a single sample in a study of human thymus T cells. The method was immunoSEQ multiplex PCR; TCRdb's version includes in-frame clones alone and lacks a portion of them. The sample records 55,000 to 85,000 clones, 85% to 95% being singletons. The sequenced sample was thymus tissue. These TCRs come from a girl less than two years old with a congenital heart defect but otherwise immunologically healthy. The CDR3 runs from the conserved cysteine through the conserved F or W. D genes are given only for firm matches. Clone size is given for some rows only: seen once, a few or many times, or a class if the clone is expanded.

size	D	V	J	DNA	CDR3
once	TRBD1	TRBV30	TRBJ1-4	TGTGCCTGGAGCGCTGTGACAGGGGAAAATGAAAAACTGTTTTTT	CAWSAVTGENEKLFF
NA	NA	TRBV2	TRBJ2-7	TGTGCCAGCACCTACTCAGTGATCTCCTACGAGCAGTACTTC	CASTYSVISYEQYF
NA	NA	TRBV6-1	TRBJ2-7	TGTGCCAGCAGCCACGGGACATTCGCCTACGAGCAGTACTTC	CASSHGTFAYEQYF
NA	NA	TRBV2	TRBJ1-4	TGTGCCAGCAGGGAGGACAGACCTTATGCAACTAATGAAAAACTGTTTTTT	CASREDRPYATNEKLFF
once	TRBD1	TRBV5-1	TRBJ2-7	TGCGCCAGCAGCCCTTCAAGGGGGCGACTCTCCTACGAGCAGTACTTC	CASSPSRGRLSYEQYF
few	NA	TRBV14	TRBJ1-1	TGTGCCAGCAGCCAAGTCAGGGACAAGGGCACTGAAGCTTTCTTT	CASSQVRDKGTEAFF
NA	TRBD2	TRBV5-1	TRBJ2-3	TGCGCCAGCAGGGGAGCGGGACGCCGAGATACGCAGTATTTT	CASRGAGRRDTQYF
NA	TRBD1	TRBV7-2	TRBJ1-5	TGTGCCAGCAGTTCCGGGACAGGGGGCATCGATCAGCCCCAGCATTTT	CASSSGTGGIDQPQHF
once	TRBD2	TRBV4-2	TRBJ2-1	TGTGCCAGCAGCCAACCCCGCGACGGGAGGGGTTGGTATGAGCAGTTCTTC	CASSQPRDGRGWYEQFF
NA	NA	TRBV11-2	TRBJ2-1	TGTGCCAGCAGCCCCAAGCCACGCGGTACCCCGCTCAATGAGCAGTTCTTC	CASSPKPRGTPLNEQFF
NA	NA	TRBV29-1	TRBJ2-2	TGCAGCGCTGAACTAACAACGAACACCGGGGAGCTGTTTTTT	CSAELTTNTGELFF
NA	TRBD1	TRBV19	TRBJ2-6	TGTGCCAGTAGCCTGGACAGGGTAGCTCGATCTGGGGCCAACGTCCTGACTTTC	CASSLDRVARSGANVLTF
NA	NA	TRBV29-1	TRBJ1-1	TGCAGCGTTGAAGATAGGCGGCAGGGGAAGGTTGTGAACACTGAAGCTTTCTTT	CSVEDRRQGKVVNTEAFF
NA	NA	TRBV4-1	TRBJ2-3	TGCGCCAGCACCAAACTCAGGGGGGCAGATACGCAGTATTTT	CASTKLRGADTQYF
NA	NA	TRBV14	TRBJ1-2	TGTGCCAGCAGCCAAGAGGGCGGGGACGGTCTCTATGGCTACACCTTC	CASSQEGGDGLYGYTF
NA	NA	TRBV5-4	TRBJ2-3	TGTGCCAGCAGCCCGGGGGGCGATACGCAGTATTTT	CASSPGGDTQYF
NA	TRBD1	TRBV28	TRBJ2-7	TGTGCCAGCACCGACAGGGGGTCGGTTTACGAGCAGTACTTC	CASTDRGSVYEQYF
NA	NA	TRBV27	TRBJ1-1	TGTGCCAGCACCCCCTCGACAGGTAACACTGAAGCTTTCTTT	CASTPSTGNTEAFF
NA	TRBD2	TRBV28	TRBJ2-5	TGTGCCAGCAGTTTCCTTATCGTGCCTAGCGGGATCCAAGAGACCCAGTACTTC	CASSFLIVPSGIQETQYF
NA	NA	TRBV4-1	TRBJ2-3	TGCGCCAGCAGCCAAGGGGGGGGCGGGACCACAGATACGCAGTATTTT	CASSQGGGGTTDTQYF
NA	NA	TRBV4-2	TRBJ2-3	TGTGCCAGCAGCCATACTGGGTTTAAGACACGCACAGATACGCAGTATTTT	CASSHTGFKTRTDTQYF
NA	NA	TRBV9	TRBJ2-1	TGTGCCAGCAGCGTATTCGCGTGGGACTCCCTAGGGTGGGGAGAGCAGTTCTTC	CASSVFAWDSLGWGEQFF
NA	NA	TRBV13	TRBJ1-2	TGTGCCAGCAGCTTAGCGACAAGGAGCTATGGCTACACCTTC	CASSLATRSYGYTF
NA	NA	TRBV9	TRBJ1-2	TGTGCCAGCAGCGCCAGACATCTAAACTATGGCTACACCTTC	CASSARHLNYGYTF
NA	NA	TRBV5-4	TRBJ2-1	TGTGCCAGCAGCAGGTGGGCTAGTAGCTACAATGAGCAGTTCTTC	CASSRWASSYNEQFF
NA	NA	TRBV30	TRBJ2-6	TGTGCCTGGAGTGTAAAAGGGTCCGGGGCCAACGTCCTGACTTTC	CAWSVKGSGANVLTF
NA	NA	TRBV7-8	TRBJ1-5	TGTGCCAGCACTCTCCTTGATCGGCTTCTCGGGGATCAGCCCCAGCATTTT	CASTLLDRLLGDQPQHF
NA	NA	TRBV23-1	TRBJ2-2	TGCGCCAGCAGTCCTGGGTCCCGGAGGGATACCGGGGAGCTGTTTTTT	CASSPGSRRDTGELFF
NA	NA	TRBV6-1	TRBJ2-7	TGTGCCAGCAGTGAAGTCCCGAATTACTACGAGCAGTACTTC	CASSEVPNYYEQYF
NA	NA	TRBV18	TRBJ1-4	TGTGCCAGCTCACCACCGGGGTTATTTAATGAAAAACTGTTTTTT	CASSPPGLFNEKLFF
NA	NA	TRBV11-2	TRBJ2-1	TGTGCCAGCAGCCCAGACCCCCCCAACTGGAGGGATTACAATGAGCAGTTCTTC	CASSPDPPNWRDYNEQFF
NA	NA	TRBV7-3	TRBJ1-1	TGTGCCAGCAGCTTTAACTGGAGTAAGAACACTGAAGCTTTCTTT	CASSFNWSKNTEAFF
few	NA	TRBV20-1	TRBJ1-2	TGCAGCGATACGAGAGTCTATGGCTACACCTTC	CSDTRVYGYTF
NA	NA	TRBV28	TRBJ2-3	TGTGCCAGCAGTTTAGATCCTCGGACAGAAGGTACGCAGTATTTT	CASSLDPRTEGTQYF
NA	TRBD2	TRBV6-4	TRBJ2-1	TGTGCCAGCAGCGAGTGGGGACTAGCGGGAGAATCCCTGCTCGGCAATGAGCAGTTCTTC	CASSEWGLAGESLLGNEQFF
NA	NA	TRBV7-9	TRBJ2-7	TGTGCCAGCAGCTTAGTCCTGGGCCTTGGCCCGAATGACGAGCAGTACTTC	CASSLVLGLGPNDEQYF
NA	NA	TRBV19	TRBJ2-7	TGTGCCAGTAGTACCCCCCCGGACAGCCGCTCCTACGAGCAGTACTTC	CASSTPPDSRSYEQYF
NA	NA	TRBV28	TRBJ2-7	TGTGCCAGCAGTTTATCCTTCCTGAACGAGCAGTACTTC	CASSLSFLNEQYF
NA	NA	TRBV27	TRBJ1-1	TGTGCCAGCACGAGGAGGGGGTGCACTGAAGCTTTCTTT	CASTRRGCTEAFF
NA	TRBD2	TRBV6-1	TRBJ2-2	TGTGCCAGTCGGGGGGGGATCCACACCGGGGAGCTGTTTTTT	CASRGGIHTGELFF
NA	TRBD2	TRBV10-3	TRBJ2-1	TGTGCCATCAGTGAGCGGTCTAGCGGGAGGAGCGCCTACAATGAGCAGTTCTTC	CAISERSSGRSAYNEQFF
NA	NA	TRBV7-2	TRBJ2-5	TGTGCCAGCAGCGTCGGAGGGCGGCACCAAGAGACCCAGTACTTC	CASSVGGRHQETQYF
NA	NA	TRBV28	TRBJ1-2	TGTGCCAGCAGTCCGCTGGGGGAGGGGCCCGGTGTACACTATGGCTACACCTTC	CASSPLGEGPGVHYGYTF
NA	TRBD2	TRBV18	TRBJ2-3	TGTGCCAGCTCACCACGGACTAGCGGGAACCATTCAGATACGCAGTATTTT	CASSPRTSGNHSDTQYF
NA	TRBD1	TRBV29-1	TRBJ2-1	TGCAGCGGGAAGACAGGGCGGGTAATAGAAGGCCCTTACAATGAGCAGTTCTTC	CSGKTGRVIEGPYNEQFF
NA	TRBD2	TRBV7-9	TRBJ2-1	TGTGCCAGCAGCTTAGCGGGACTAGAAAACAATGAGCAGTTCTTC	CASSLAGLENNEQFF
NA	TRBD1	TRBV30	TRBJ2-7	TGTGCCTGGAGTCGACGGGGACAGCCTAGCTACGAGCAGTACTTC	CAWSRRGQPSYEQYF
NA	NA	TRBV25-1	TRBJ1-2	TGTGCCAGCAGTGCCCTGGGTGGTAACTATGGCTACACCTTC	CASSALGGNYGYTF